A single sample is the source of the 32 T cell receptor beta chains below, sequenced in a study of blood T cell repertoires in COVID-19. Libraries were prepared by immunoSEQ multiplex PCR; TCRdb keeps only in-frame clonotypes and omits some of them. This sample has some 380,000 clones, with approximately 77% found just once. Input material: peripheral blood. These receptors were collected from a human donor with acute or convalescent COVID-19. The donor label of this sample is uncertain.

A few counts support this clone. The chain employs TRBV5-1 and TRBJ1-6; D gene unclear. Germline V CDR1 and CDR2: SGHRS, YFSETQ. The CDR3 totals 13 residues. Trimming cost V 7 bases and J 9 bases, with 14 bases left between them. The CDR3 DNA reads TGCGCCAGCGGGGAGGCCGCCTCTTCACCCCTCCACTTT. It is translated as CASGEAASSPLHF. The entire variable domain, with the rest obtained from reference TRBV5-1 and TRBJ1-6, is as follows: KAGVTQTPRYLIKTRGQQVTLSCSPISGHRSVSWYQQTPGQGLQFLFEYFSETQRNKGNFPGRFSGRQFSNSRSEMNVSTLELGDSALYLCASGEAASSPLHFGNGTRLTVT.

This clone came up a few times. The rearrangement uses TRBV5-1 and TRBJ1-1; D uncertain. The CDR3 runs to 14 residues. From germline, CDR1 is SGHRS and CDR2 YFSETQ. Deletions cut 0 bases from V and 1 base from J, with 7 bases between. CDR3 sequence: CASSLVAENTEAFF. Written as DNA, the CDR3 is TGCGCCAGCAGCTTGGTGGCGGAGAACACTGAAGCTTTCTTT.

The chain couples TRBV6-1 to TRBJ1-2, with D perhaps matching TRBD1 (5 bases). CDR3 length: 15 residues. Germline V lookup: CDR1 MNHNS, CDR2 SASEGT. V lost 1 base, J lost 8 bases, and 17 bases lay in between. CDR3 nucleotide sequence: TGTGCCAGCAGTGAAGTAATGTTTACAGGCCGAGGCTACACCTTC. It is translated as CASSEVMFTGRGYTF.

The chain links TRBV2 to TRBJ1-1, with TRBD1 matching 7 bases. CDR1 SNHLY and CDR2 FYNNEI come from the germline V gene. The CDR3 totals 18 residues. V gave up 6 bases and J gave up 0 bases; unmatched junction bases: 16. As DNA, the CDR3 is TGTGCCAGCAGGGGATCACTACAGGGGTTAGACGTGAACACTGAAGCTTTCTTT. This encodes CASRGSLQGLDVNTEAFF.

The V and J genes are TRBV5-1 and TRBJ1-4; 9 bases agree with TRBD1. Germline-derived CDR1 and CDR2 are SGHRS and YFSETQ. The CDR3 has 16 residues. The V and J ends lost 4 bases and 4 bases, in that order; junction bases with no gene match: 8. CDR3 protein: CASSAGTGTYNEKLFF. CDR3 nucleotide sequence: TGCGCCAGCAGCGCCGGGACAGGGACTTATAATGAAAAACTGTTTTTT.

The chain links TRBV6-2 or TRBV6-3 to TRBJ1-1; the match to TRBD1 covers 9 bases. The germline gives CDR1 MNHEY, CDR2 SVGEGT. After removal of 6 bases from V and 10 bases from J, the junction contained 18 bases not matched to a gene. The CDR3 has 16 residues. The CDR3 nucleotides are TGTGCCAGCAGCCCGTCCAGGGACAGGGTGTCGTCTGGAGCTTTCTTT. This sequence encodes CASSPSRDRVSSGAFF.

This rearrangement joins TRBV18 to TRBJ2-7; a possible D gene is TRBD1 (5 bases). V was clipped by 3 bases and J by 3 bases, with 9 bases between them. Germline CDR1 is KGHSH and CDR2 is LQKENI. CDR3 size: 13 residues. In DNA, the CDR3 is TGTGCCAGCTCACCCTTAGACAGCTACGAGCAGTACTTC. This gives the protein CASSPLDSYEQYF.

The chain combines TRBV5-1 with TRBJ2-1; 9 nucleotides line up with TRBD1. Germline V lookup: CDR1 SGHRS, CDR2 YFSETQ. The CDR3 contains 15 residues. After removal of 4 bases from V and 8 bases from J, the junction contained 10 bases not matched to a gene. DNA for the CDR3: TGCGCCAGCAGCCTGGGACGACAGGGGGTCTATGAGCAGTTCTTC. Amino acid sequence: CASSLGRQGVYEQFF.

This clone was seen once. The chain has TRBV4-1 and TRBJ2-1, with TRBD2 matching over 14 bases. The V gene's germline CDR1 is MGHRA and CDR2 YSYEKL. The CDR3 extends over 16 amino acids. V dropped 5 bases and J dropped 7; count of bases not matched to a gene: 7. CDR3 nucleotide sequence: TGCGCCAGCAGCTGGAGTGGACTAGCGGGGGGAAATGAGCAGTTCTTC. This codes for CASSWSGLAGGNEQFF.

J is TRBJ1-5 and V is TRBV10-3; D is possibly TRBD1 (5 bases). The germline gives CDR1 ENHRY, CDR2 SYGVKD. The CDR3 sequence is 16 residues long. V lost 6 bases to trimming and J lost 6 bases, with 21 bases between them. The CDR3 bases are TGTGCCATCAGCGCAACACTTTCAGGGTACGGTCAGCCCCAGCATTTT. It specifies CAISATLSGYGQPQHF.

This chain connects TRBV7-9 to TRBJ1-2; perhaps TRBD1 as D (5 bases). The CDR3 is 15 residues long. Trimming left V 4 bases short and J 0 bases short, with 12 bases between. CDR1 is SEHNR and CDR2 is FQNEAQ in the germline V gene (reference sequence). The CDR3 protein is CASSYRTTPNYGYTF. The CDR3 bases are TGTGCCAGCAGCTACCGGACAACTCCTAACTATGGCTACACCTTC.

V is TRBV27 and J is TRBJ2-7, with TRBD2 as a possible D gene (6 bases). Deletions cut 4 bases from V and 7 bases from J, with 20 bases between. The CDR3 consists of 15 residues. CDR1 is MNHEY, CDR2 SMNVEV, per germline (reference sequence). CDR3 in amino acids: CASSSMGRPFEEQYF. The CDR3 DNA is TGTGCCAGCAGTTCAATGGGGAGGCCTTTTGAAGAGCAGTACTTC.

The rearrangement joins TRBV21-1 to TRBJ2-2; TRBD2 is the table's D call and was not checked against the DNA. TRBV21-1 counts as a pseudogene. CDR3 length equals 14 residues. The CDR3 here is CASTGDMNTGELFF. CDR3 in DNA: TGTGCCAGCACGGGGGATATGAACACCGGGGAGCTGTTTTTT.

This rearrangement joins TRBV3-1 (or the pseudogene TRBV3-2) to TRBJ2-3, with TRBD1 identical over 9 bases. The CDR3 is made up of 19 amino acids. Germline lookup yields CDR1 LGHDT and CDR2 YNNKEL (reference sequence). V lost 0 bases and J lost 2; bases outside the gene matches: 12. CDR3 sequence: CASSQEESRQGEDTDTQYF. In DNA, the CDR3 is TGTGCCAGCAGCCAAGAGGAGTCCCGACAGGGGGAGGACACAGATACGCAGTATTTT.

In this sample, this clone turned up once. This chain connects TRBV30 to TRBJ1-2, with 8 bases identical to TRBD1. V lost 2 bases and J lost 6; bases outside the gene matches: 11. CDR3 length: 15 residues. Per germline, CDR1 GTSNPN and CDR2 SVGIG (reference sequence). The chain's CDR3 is CAWSPTDRVWNGYTF. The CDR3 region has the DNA TGTGCCTGGAGTCCCACGGACAGGGTATGGAATGGCTACACCTTC.

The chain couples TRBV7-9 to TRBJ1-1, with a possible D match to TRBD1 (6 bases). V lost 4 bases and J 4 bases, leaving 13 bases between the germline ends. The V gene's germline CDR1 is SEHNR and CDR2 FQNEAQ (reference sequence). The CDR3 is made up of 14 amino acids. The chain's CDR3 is CASSYREGGTEAFF. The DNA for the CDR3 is TGTGCCAGCAGCTACAGGGAAGGGGGCACTGAAGCTTTCTTT.

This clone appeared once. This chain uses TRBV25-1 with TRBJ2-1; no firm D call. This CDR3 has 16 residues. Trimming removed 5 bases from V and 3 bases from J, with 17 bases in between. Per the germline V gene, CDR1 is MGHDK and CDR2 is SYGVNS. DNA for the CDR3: TGTGCCAGCAGTTTCCCGGGTGGCCCCCTCTACAATGAGCAGTTCTTC. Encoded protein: CASSFPGGPLYNEQFF.

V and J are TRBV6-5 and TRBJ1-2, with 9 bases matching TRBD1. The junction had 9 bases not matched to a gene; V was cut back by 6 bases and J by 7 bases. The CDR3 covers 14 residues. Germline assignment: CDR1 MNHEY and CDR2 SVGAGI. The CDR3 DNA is TGTGCCAGCAGGCCAGGGGACAGGGTGGTTGGCTACACCTTC. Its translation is CASRPGDRVVGYTF.

The CDR3 reads CSASEAGGSQETQYF. The CDR3 DNA sequence: TGCAGTGCTAGTGAGGCGGGAGGGTCCCAAGAGACCCAGTACTTC. The chain has TRBV20-1 and TRBJ2-5; 9 nucleotides match TRBD2. V lost 3 bases to trimming and J lost 1 base; unmatched junction nucleotides: 6. Germline lookup yields CDR1 DFQATT and CDR2 SNEGSKA (reference sequence). This CDR3 is 15 amino acids long.

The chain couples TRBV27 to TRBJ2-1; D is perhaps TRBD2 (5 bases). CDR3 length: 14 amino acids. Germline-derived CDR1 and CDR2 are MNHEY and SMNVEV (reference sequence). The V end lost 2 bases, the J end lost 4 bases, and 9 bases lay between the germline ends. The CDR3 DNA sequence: TGTGCCAGCAGTTTACGAGGGTATTACAATGAGCAGTTCTTC. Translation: CASSLRGYYNEQFF.

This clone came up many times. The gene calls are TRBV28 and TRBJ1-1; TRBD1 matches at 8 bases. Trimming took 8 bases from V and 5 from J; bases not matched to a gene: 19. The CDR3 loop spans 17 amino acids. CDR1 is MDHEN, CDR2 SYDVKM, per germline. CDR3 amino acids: CASAPTRTWTGQTEAFF. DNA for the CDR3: TGTGCCAGCGCTCCGACCCGAACTTGGACAGGGCAAACTGAAGCTTTCTTT.

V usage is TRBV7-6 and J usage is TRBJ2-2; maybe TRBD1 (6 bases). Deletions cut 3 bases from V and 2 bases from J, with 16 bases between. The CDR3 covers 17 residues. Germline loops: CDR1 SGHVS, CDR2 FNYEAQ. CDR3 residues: CASSLGAPLYNTGELFF. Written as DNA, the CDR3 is TGTGCCAGCAGCTTGGGGGCACCTTTATACAACACCGGGGAGCTGTTTTTT.

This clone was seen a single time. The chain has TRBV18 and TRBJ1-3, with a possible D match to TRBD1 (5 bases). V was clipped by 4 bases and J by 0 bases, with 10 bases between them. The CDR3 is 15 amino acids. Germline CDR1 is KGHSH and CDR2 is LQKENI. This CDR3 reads CASSLQGDSGNTIYF. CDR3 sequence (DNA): TGTGCCAGCTCACTACAAGGGGACTCTGGAAACACCATATATTTT. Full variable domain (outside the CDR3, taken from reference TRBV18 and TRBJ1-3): NAGVMQNPRHLVRRRGQEARLRCSPMKGHSHVYWYRQLPEEGLKFMVYLQKENIIDESGMPKERFSAEFPKEGPSILRIQQVVRGDSAAYFCASSLQGDSGNTIYFGEGSWLTVV.

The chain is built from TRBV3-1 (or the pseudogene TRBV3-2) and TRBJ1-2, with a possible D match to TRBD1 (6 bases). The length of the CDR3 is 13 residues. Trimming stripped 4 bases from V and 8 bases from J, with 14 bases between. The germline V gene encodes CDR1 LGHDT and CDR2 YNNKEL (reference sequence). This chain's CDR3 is CASSRGQTWGYTF. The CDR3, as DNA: TGTGCCAGCAGCCGAGGACAGACTTGGGGCTACACCTTC.

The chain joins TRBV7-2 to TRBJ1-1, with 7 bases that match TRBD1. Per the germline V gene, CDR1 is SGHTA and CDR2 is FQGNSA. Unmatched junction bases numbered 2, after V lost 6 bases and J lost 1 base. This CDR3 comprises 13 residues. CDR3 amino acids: CASRGTENTEAFF. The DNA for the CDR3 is TGTGCCAGCAGGGGGACAGAGAACACTGAAGCTTTCTTT.

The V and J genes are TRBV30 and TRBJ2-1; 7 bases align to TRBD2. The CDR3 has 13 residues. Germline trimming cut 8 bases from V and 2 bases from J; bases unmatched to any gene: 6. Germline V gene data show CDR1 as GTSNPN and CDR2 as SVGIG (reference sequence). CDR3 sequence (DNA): TGTGCCAGAGCTAGCGGAGCCTACAATGAGCAGTTCTTC. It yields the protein CARASGAYNEQFF.

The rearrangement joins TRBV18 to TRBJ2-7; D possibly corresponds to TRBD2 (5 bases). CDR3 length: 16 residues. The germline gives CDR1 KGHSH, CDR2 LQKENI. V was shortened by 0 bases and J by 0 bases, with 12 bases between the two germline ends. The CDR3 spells CASSPPEGPYSYEQYF. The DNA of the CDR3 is TGTGCCAGCTCACCACCAGAGGGCCCCTACTCCTACGAGCAGTACTTC.

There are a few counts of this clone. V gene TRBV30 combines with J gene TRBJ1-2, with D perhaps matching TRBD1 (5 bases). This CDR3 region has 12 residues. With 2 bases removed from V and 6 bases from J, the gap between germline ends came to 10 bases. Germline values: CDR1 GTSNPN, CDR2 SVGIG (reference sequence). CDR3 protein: CAWSPGRDGYTF. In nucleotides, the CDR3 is TGTGCCTGGAGTCCAGGGAGGGATGGCTACACCTTC.

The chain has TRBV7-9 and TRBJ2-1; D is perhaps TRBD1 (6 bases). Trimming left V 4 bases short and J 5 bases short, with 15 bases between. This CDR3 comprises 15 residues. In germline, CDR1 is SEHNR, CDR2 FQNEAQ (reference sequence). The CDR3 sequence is CASSSGDSFHNEQFF. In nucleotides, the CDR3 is TGTGCCAGCAGCTCAGGGGATAGCTTCCACAATGAGCAGTTCTTC.

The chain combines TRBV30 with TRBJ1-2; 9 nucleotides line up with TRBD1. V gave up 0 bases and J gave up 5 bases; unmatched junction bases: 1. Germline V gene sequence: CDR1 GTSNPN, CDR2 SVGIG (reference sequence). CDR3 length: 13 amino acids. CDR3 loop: CAWSVGTGYGYTF. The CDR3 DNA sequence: TGTGCCTGGAGTGTGGGGACAGGGTATGGCTACACCTTC. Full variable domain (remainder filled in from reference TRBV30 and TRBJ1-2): SQTIHQWPATLVQPVGSPLSLECTVEGTSNPNLYWYRQAAGRGLQLLFYSVGIGQISSEVPQNLSASRPQDRQFILSSKKLLLSDSGFYLCAWSVGTGYGYTFGSGTRLTVV.

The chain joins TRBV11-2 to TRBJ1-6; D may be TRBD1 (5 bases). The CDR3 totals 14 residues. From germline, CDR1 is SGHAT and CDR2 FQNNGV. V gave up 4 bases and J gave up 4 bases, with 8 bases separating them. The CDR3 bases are TGTGCCAGCAGCTCAGGGCAGTATAATTCACCCCTCCACTTT. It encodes CASSSGQYNSPLHF.

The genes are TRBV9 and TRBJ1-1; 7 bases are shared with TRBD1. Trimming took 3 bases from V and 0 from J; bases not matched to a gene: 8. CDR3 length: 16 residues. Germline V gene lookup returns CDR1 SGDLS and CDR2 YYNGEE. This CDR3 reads CASSARGLGMNTEAFF. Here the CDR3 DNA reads TGTGCCAGCAGCGCGAGGGGGCTGGGCATGAACACTGAAGCTTTCTTT. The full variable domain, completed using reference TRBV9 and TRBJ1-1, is DSGVTQTPKHLITATGQRVTLRCSPRSGDLSVYWYQQSLDQGLQFLIQYYNGEERAKGNILERFSAQQFPDLHSELNLSSLELGDSALYFCASSARGLGMNTEAFFGQGTRLTVV.